Below are 24 T cell receptor beta chains sequenced from a single sample in a study of T cell changes during pregnancy in multiple sclerosis. The assay was immunoSEQ multiplex PCR, and TCRdb's table has in-frame clones only and misses some. The sample yields fewer than 90,000 clones, just under 95% seen once. The sample was peripheral blood, taken in the third trimester of pregnancy. The receptors stem from a female donor in good health, enrolled as a control in a pregnancy study.

This chain uses TRBV28 with TRBJ2-5, with 11 bases identical to TRBD2. Per germline, CDR1 MDHEN and CDR2 SYDVKM. J was trimmed by 5 bases and V by 6 bases; bases with no gene match: 5. This CDR3 spans 14 amino acids. CDR3 loop: CASRLAGGQETQYF. The CDR3 DNA reads as TGTGCCAGCAGGTTAGCGGGAGGGCAGGAGACCCAGTACTTC.

This clone has more than one count but fewer than ten. This chain connects TRBV7-9 to TRBJ1-5; D is undetermined. Per the germline V gene, CDR1 is SEHNR and CDR2 is FQNEAQ (reference sequence). V lost 1 base and J lost 7, with 8 bases in between. The CDR3 has 13 amino acids. CDR3 region: CASSLGAGQPQHF. In DNA, the CDR3 is TGTGCCAGCAGCTTAGGAGCGGGCCAGCCCCAGCATTTT.

V gene TRBV2 combines with J gene TRBJ1-2, with 7 bases fitting TRBD1. V shed 5 bases, J shed 1 base, and the junction held 7 bases outside the gene matches. The CDR3 runs to 15 residues. Germline V gene sequence: CDR1 SNHLY, CDR2 FYNNEI. The chain's CDR3 is CASSNRQGGNYGYTF. The CDR3 bases are TGTGCCAGCAGTAACCGACAGGGAGGTAACTATGGCTACACCTTC. Filled out from reference TRBV2 and TRBJ1-2, the complete variable domain reads EPEVTQTPSHQVTQMGQEVILRCVPISNHLYFYWYRQILGQKVEFLVSFYNNEISEKSEIFDDQFSVERPDGSNFTLKIRSTKLEDSAMYFCASSNRQGGNYGYTFGSGTRLTVV.

V is TRBV5-1 and J is TRBJ2-5; D is ambiguous. Trimming stripped 0 bases from V and 5 bases from J, with 17 bases between. Per germline, CDR1 SGHRS and CDR2 YFSETQ. The CDR3 has 16 amino acids. The CDR3 protein is CASSLESRTLRETQYF. In DNA, the CDR3 is TGCGCCAGCAGCTTGGAGTCTAGAACCCTCCGGGAGACCCAGTACTTC. Using reference TRBV5-1 and TRBJ2-5 for the parts outside the CDR3, the full variable domain is KAGVTQTPRYLIKTRGQQVTLSCSPISGHRSVSWYQQTPGQGLQFLFEYFSETQRNKGNFPGRFSGRQFSNSRSEMNVSTLELGDSALYLCASSLESRTLRETQYFGPGTRLLVL.

The sample holds one count of this clone. The CDR3, as DNA: TGTGCCAGCAGTGGAGGACAGGGAGGGAATCAGCCCCAGCATTTT. As protein: CASSGGQGGNQPQHF. J is TRBJ1-5 and V is TRBV2; 8 nucleotides match TRBD1. The CDR3 has 15 amino acids. Germline trimming cut 4 bases from V and 4 bases from J; bases unmatched to any gene: 6. Germline CDR1 and CDR2: SNHLY and FYNNEI.

V usage is TRBV5-4 and J usage is TRBJ2-1; 9 bases are a match to TRBD1. The CDR3 is 15 residues long. Germline V CDR1 and CDR2: SGHNT, YYREEE (reference sequence). V gave up 1 base and J gave up 9 bases; unmatched junction bases: 8. The CDR3 bases are TGTGCCAGCAGCTTGTCCGGGACAGGGACGGGTGAGCAGTTCTTC. This codes for CASSLSGTGTGEQFF.

The chain joins TRBV7-2 to TRBJ2-4; 7 bases match TRBD1. The trim removed 1 base at V and 2 bases at J, leaving 2 bases unmatched. CDR1 is SGHTA and CDR2 is FQGNSA in the germline V gene. CDR3 length equals 15 residues. CDR3: CASSLERGPKNIQYF. In DNA, the CDR3 is TGTGCCAGCAGCTTAGAGAGGGGGCCCAAAAACATTCAGTACTTC.

This clone was counted a single time. The rearrangement uses TRBV19 and TRBJ2-5; D gene ambiguous. The CDR3 contains 14 residues. Looked up from germline, CDR1 is LNHDA and CDR2 is SQIVND (reference sequence). The V gene lost 5 bases and the J gene lost 4 bases, with 14 bases spanning the gap. CDR3 in DNA: TGTGCCAGTAGTCAGGTGGGTCGTTCAGAGACCCAGTACTTC. Amino acids: CASSQVGRSETQYF.

This sequence joins TRBV30 and TRBJ2-7; 10 bases line up with TRBD1. The CDR3 runs 14 residues. CDR1 and CDR2 (germline): GTSNPN, SVGIG (reference sequence). V dropped 4 bases and J dropped 5; count of bases not matched to a gene: 8. CDR3 region: CAWNRDRGSHEQYF. The DNA for the CDR3 is TGTGCCTGGAATCGGGACAGGGGTTCCCACGAGCAGTACTTC.

The CDR3 nucleotides are TGTGCCATCAGTGAGGCTAATCCAAGGACAGCCTTGGGCCATGGCTACACCTTC. Translated: CAISEANPRTALGHGYTF. J is TRBJ1-2 and V is TRBV10-3; D is perhaps TRBD1 (6 bases). The CDR3 runs 18 residues. Trimming removed 2 bases at V and 6 bases at J, with 25 bases between. Germline-derived CDR1 and CDR2 are ENHRY and SYGVKD.

This clone showed up just once. The J gene is TRBJ1-5, the V gene TRBV2; 7 positions match TRBD1. The J segment lost 5 bases and the V segment lost 6 bases, leaving 7 bases of the junction unmatched. CDR1 and CDR2 (germline): SNHLY, FYNNEI. The CDR3 spans 14 residues. The CDR3 protein is CASSGQVAYQPQHF. The CDR3, as DNA: TGTGCCAGCAGCGGACAGGTAGCGTATCAGCCCCAGCATTTT.

The chain has TRBV27 and TRBJ2-7; 8 bases match TRBD1. This CDR3 has 14 amino acids. Germline V gives CDR1 MNHEY, CDR2 SMNVEV (reference sequence). V shed 2 bases, J shed 4 bases, and the junction held 4 bases outside the gene matches. CDR3 DNA: TGTGCCAGCAGTTTAGGGACAGGACCTTACGAGCAGTACTTC. This codes for CASSLGTGPYEQYF.

J is TRBJ2-3 and V is TRBV10-3; the D gene is possibly TRBD2 (5 bases). This CDR3 comprises 15 residues. V was pared by 6 bases and J by 3 bases, with 16 bases between. Germline-derived CDR1 and CDR2 are ENHRY and SYGVKD. CDR3 protein: CAISKTAAATDTQYF. The CDR3 bases are TGTGCCATCAGCAAAACAGCGGCCGCAACAGATACGCAGTATTTT.

CDR3 amino acids: CASSLMLLSGANVLTF. CDR3 sequence (DNA): TGCGCCAGCAGCTTAATGTTACTCTCTGGGGCCAACGTCCTGACTTTC. The rearrangement links TRBV5-1 to TRBJ2-6; D unresolved. The CDR3 covers 16 residues. CDR1 SGHRS and CDR2 YFSETQ come from the germline V gene. V lost 2 bases to trimming and J lost 0 bases, with 9 bases between them.

The chain couples TRBV15 to TRBJ2-2, with 11 bases lining up with TRBD2. Looked up from germline, CDR1 is LNHNV and CDR2 is YYDKDF (reference sequence). This CDR3 is 16 amino acids long. The ends lost 1 base at V and 8 bases at J; junction bases unmatched: 6. The CDR3 loop reads CATSRGVAGGLGELFF. The CDR3 DNA is TGTGCCACCAGCAGAGGAGTAGCGGGAGGGTTGGGGGAGCTGTTTTTT.

V and J are TRBV5-1 and TRBJ2-3, with a tentative D call TRBD2 (6 bases). Germline values: CDR1 SGHRS, CDR2 YFSETQ. The CDR3 is 15 amino acids. Trimming shortened V by 1 base and J by 5 bases, and 14 bases separated the two germline ends. CDR3 region: CASSLTGETGDTQYF. CDR3 nucleotides: TGCGCCAGCAGCTTGACGGGAGAAACTGGAGATACGCAGTATTTT.

This chain connects TRBV19 to TRBJ1-2; D not resolved. V gave up 5 bases and J gave up 4 bases, with 5 bases separating them. Germline CDR1 reads LNHDA; CDR2 reads SQIVND (reference sequence). This CDR3 region has 11 residues. The CDR3 spells CASSRSYGYTF. The CDR3 DNA follows: TGTGCCAGTAGTCGGAGCTATGGCTACACCTTC.

In its sample, this clone was seen once. Here the CDR3 reads CASSLSLGEDSYEQYF. The CDR3 coding sequence is TGTGCCAGCAGCCTGTCCCTCGGGGAGGACTCCTACGAGCAGTACTTC. The rearrangement links TRBV4-2 to TRBJ2-7; D may be TRBD2 (6 bases). CDR1 and CDR2 from the germline V gene are LGHNA and YNFKEQ. This CDR3 is built from 16 residues. The V gene lost 4 bases and the J gene lost 0 bases, with 16 bases spanning the gap.

In its sample, this clone was seen a few times. V gene TRBV7-9 combines with J gene TRBJ1-1; D might be TRBD1 (6 bases). The CDR3 sequence is 15 residues long. The germline V and J ends were trimmed by 4 bases and 11 bases, with 23 bases remaining between them. CDR1 is SEHNR, CDR2 FQNEAQ, per germline (reference sequence). The CDR3 reads CASSSNRDSSRKAFF. CDR3 nucleotides: TGTGCCAGCAGCTCTAACAGGGATTCAAGTCGGAAGGCTTTCTTT.

This clone turned up a few times. The genes are TRBV6-5 and TRBJ1-2; D might be TRBD1 (6 bases). The CDR3 extends over 13 amino acids. The germline V gene has CDR1 MNHEY and CDR2 SVGAGI. Trimming removed 4 bases at V and 4 bases at J, with 10 bases between. CDR3 residues: CASSLGQTYGYTF. Here the CDR3 DNA reads TGTGCCAGCAGTTTAGGACAGACCTATGGCTACACCTTC.

This chain links TRBV5-8 with TRBJ1-2; perhaps TRBD1 as D (5 bases). Germline lookup yields CDR1 SGHTS and CDR2 YDEGEE. V lost 1 base, J lost 2 bases, and 9 bases lay in between. The CDR3 loop spans 14 amino acids. CDR3 in amino acids: CASSLNQGNYGYTF. The CDR3 nucleotides read TGTGCCAGCAGCTTGAACCAGGGCAACTATGGCTACACCTTC.

The chain's CDR3 is CASSARLDSLYGYTF. DNA for the CDR3: TGTGCCAGCAGTGCCCGACTGGACAGCCTCTATGGCTACACCTTC. The chain is built from TRBV2 and TRBJ1-2, with D possibly TRBD1 on 6 matching bases. Trimming took 4 bases from V and 4 from J, leaving 16 bases between them. The V gene's germline CDR1 is SNHLY and CDR2 FYNNEI. The CDR3 has 15 amino acids. Looking up the rest from reference TRBV2 and TRBJ1-2 gives the full variable domain: EPEVTQTPSHQVTQMGQEVILRCVPISNHLYFYWYRQILGQKVEFLVSFYNNEISEKSEIFDDQFSVERPDGSNFTLKIRSTKLEDSAMYFCASSARLDSLYGYTFGSGTRLTVV.

The chain couples TRBV29-1 to TRBJ2-3; TRBD2 agrees at 11 bases. There are 14 residues in the CDR3. Germline V gene lookup returns CDR1 SQVTM and CDR2 ANQGSEA. V gave up 7 bases and J gave up 0 bases; unmatched junction bases: 3. CDR3 DNA sequence: TGCAGCGCTCGACTAGCGGGAAGCACAGATACGCAGTATTTT. Translating it yields CSARLAGSTDTQYF.

In this sample, this clone is medium-sized. This rearrangement joins TRBV15 to TRBJ2-7; 9 bases fit TRBD2. Trimming removed 3 bases from V and 5 bases from J; junction bases left unmatched: 11. Germline V CDR1 and CDR2: LNHNV, YYDKDF (reference sequence). This CDR3 spans 16 amino acids. For the CDR3, the DNA is TGTGCCACCAGCAGGATCTTAGCGGGAGCCCCCGACGAGCAGTACTTC. Translation gives CATSRILAGAPDEQYF.